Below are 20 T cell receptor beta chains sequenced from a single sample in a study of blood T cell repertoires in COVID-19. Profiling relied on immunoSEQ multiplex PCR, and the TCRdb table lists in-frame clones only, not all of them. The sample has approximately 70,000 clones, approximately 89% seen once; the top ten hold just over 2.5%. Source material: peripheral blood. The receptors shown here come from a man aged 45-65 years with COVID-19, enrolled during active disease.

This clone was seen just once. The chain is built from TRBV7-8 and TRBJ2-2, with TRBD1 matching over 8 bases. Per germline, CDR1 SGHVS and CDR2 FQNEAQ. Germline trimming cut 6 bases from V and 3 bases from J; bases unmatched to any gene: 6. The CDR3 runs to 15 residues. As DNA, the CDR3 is TGTGCCAGCAGGGTGCAGGGGGCGGACACCGGGGAGCTGTTTTTT. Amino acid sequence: CASRVQGADTGELFF.

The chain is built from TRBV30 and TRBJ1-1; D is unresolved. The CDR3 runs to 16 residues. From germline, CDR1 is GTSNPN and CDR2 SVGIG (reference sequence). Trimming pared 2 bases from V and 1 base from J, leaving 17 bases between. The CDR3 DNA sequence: TGTGCCTGGAGTCCTACTCTCCTTACCGGGAACACTGAAGCTTTCTTT. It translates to CAWSPTLLTGNTEAFF.

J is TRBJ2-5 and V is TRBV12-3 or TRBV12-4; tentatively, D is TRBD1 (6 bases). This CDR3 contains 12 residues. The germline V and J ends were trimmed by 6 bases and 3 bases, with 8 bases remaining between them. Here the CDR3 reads CASRGQKETQYF. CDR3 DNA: TGTGCCAGCAGGGGACAAAAAGAGACCCAGTACTTC.

CDR3 nucleotides: TGTGCCAGCAGCTTAGCGATGGTTGGCGGATCCTCTGGGGCCAACGTCCTGACTTTC. Translating it yields CASSLAMVGGSSGANVLTF. The J gene is TRBJ2-6, the V gene TRBV7-2; no reliable D call. Germline CDR1 is SGHTA and CDR2 is FQGNSA. Trimming took off 0 bases at V and 0 bases at J, with 15 bases between the two ends. The CDR3 covers 19 residues.

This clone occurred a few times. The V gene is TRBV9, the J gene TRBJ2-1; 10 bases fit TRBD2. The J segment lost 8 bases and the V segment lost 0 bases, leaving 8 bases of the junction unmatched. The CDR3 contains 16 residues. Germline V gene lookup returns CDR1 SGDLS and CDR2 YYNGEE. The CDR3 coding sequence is TGTGCCAGCAGCGTAGCTTCTAGCGGGAGTTTCTATGAGCAGTTCTTC. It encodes CASSVASSGSFYEQFF.

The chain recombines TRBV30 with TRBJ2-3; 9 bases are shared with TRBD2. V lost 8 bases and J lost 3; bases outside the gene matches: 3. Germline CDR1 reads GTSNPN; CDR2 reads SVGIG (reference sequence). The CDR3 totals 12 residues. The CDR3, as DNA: TGTGCCCAGAGCGGGGGGACAGATACGCAGTATTTT. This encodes CAQSGGTDTQYF.

Written as DNA, the CDR3 is TGTGCCAGCAGTGAAACGACCGGGACAGGATCCTATGGCTACACCTTC. Protein sequence: CASSETTGTGSYGYTF. The chain joins TRBV6-1 to TRBJ1-2, with 8 bases identical to TRBD1. V shed 2 bases, J shed 4 bases, and the junction held 9 bases outside the gene matches. The germline CDR1 and CDR2 sequences are MNHNS and SASEGT. This CDR3 spans 16 amino acids.

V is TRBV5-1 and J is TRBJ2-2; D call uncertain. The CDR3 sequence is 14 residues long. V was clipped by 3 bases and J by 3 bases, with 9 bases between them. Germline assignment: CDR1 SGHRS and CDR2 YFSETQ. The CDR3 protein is CASSYSSYTGELFF. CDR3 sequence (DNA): TGCGCCAGCAGCTACAGCTCGTACACCGGGGAGCTGTTTTTT. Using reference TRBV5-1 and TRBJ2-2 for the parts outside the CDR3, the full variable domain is KAGVTQTPRYLIKTRGQQVTLSCSPISGHRSVSWYQQTPGQGLQFLFEYFSETQRNKGNFPGRFSGRQFSNSRSEMNVSTLELGDSALYLCASSYSSYTGELFFGEGSRLTVL.

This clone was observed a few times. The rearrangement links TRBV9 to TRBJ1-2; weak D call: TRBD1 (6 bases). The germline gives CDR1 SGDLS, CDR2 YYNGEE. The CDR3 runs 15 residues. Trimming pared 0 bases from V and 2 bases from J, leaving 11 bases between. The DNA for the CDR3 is TGTGCCAGCAGCGTAGAAGTTACAGGGAACTATGGCTACACCTTC. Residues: CASSVEVTGNYGYTF.

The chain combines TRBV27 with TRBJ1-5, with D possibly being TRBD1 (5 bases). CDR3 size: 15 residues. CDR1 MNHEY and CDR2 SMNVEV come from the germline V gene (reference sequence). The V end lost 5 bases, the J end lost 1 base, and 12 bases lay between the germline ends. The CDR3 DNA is TGTGCCAGCAGTCCAAACGACAGAAGCAATCAGCCCCAGCATTTT. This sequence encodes CASSPNDRSNQPQHF.

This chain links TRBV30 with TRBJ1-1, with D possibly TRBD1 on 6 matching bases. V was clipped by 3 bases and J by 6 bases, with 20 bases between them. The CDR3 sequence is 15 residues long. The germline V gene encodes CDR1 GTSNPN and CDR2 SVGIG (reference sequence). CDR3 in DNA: TGTGCCTGGAGGGAGGACAGTCTACCTTTATCTGAAGCTTTCTTT. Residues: CAWREDSLPLSEAFF.

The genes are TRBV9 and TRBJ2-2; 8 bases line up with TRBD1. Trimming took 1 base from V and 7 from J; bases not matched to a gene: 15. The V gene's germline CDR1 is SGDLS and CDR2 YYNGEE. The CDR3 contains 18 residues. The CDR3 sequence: CASSVFSGPGGEVGELFF. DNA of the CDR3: TGTGCCAGCAGCGTATTTTCCGGGCCAGGGGGCGAGGTCGGGGAGCTGTTTTTT.

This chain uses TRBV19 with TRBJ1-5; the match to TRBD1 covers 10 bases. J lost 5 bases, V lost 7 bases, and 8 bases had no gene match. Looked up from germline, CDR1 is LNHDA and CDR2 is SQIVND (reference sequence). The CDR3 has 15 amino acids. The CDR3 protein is CASTPGQGLDQPQHF. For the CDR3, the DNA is TGTGCCAGTACCCCGGGACAGGGGTTAGATCAGCCCCAGCATTTT.

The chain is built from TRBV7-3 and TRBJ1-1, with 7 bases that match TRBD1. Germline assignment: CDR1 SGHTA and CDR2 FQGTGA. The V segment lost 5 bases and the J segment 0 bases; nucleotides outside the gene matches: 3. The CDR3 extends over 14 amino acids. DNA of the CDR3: TGTGCCAGCAGCCTGACAGGGATGAACACTGAAGCTTTCTTT. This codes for CASSLTGMNTEAFF.

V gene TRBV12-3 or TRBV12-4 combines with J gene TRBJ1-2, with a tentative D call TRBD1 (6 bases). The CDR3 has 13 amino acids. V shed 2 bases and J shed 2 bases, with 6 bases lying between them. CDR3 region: CASSLQGNYGYTF. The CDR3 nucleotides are TGTGCCAGCAGTTTACAGGGGAACTATGGCTACACCTTC.

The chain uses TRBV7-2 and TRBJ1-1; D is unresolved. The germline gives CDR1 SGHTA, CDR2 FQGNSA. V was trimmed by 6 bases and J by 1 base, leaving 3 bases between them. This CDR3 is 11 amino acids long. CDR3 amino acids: CASRQNTEAFF. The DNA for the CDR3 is TGTGCCAGCAGACAGAACACTGAAGCTTTCTTT.

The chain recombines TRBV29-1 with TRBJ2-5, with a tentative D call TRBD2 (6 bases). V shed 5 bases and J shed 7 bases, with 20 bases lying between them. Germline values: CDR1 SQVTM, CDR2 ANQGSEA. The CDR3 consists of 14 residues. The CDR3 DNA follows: TGCAGCGTTCCTACAGCGGGCCTGGCCTTGACCCAGTACTTC. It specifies CSVPTAGLALTQYF.

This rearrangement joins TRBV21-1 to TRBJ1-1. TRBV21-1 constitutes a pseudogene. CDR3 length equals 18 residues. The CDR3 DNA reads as TGTGCCAGCAGCACAGCCCCCGCGGGGCGCCCGACGAACACTGAAGCTTTCTTT. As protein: CASSTAPAGRPTNTEAFF.

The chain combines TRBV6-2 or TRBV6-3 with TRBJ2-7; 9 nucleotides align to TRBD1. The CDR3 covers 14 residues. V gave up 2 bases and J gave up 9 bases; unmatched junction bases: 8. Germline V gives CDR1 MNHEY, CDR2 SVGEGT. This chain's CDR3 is CASSYGTGSQGQYF. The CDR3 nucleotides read TGTGCCAGCAGTTACGGGACAGGGTCTCAAGGGCAGTACTTC.

The chain's CDR3 is CSARLTGSQFF. CDR3 in DNA: TGCAGTGCTAGACTAACCGGGTCCCAGTTCTTC. The chain links TRBV20-1 to TRBJ2-1; D unresolved. In germline, CDR1 is DFQATT, CDR2 SNEGSKA (reference sequence). The V and J ends lost 2 bases and 13 bases respectively, with 12 bases between them. The CDR3 totals 11 residues.